Following are 12 T cell receptor beta chains from one sample sequenced in a study of OX40 agonist ivuxolimab in advanced cancers. Using immunoSEQ multiplex PCR, the repertoire was profiled, and TCRdb retains in-frame clones only, with some absent. The table shows about 32,000 clones, with approximately 76% occurring only once. Sequencing was performed on CD4+ or CD8+ T cells sorted from blood, taken in a trial of the OX40 agonist ivuxolimab. These receptors came from an adult with an advanced solid tumor such as melanoma, head and neck, liver or kidney cancer.

The gene calls are TRBV9 and TRBJ1-2, with D perhaps TRBD1 (5 bases). The V gene's germline CDR1 is SGDLS and CDR2 YYNGEE. V was shortened by 0 bases and J by 3 bases, with 15 bases between the two germline ends. The CDR3 has 16 residues. CDR3 protein: CASSVAGRGDDYGYTF. CDR3 nucleotides: TGTGCCAGCAGCGTAGCGGGACGAGGGGATGACTATGGCTACACCTTC. Supplemented by reference TRBV9 and TRBJ1-2, the full variable domain reads DSGVTQTPKHLITATGQRVTLRCSPRSGDLSVYWYQQSLDQGLQFLIQYYNGEERAKGNILERFSAQQFPDLHSELNLSSLELGDSALYFCASSVAGRGDDYGYTFGSGTRLTVV.

The genes are TRBV29-1 and TRBJ2-1; 8 positions match TRBD2. V lost 4 bases, J lost 2 bases, and 4 bases stayed unmatched. The CDR3 has 14 residues. Germline V CDR1 and CDR2: SQVTM, ANQGSEA. The CDR3 DNA reads TGCAGCGTTGGACGGGGGGGGACCTACAATGAGCAGTTCTTC. Amino acids: CSVGRGGTYNEQFF.

V gene TRBV10-3 combines with J gene TRBJ2-1; 7 nucleotides agree with TRBD2. The germline CDR1 and CDR2 sequences are ENHRY and SYGVKD. The trim removed 6 bases at V and 8 bases at J, leaving 4 bases unmatched. The CDR3 length is 12 residues. The CDR3 sequence: CAISQTSDEQFF. In DNA form, the CDR3 reads TGTGCCATCAGCCAAACTAGCGATGAGCAGTTCTTC.

V usage is TRBV7-9 and J usage is TRBJ2-2; perhaps TRBD1 as D (6 bases). Trimming took off 10 bases at V and 1 base at J, with 13 bases between the two ends. Germline-derived CDR1 and CDR2 are SEHNR and FQNEAQ (reference sequence). CDR3 length: 14 residues. In nucleotides, the CDR3 is TGTGCCAACCCGAAACAGGGGAACACCGGGGAGCTGTTTTTT. It codes for CANPKQGNTGELFF.

The chain recombines TRBV5-8 with TRBJ2-7, with 10 bases identical to TRBD2. The CDR3 is 15 amino acids. V dropped 0 bases and J dropped 2; count of bases not matched to a gene: 2. Germline V gene data show CDR1 as SGHTS and CDR2 as YDEGEE. The CDR3 DNA follows: TGTGCCAGCAGCTTGGCAGCGGGGGGGACCTACGAGCAGTACTTC. Amino acids: CASSLAAGGTYEQYF.

The rearrangement links TRBV28 to TRBJ2-7; no firm D call. The CDR3 loop spans 14 amino acids. Trimming took off 1 base at V and 4 bases at J, with 11 bases between the two ends. The V gene's germline CDR1 is MDHEN and CDR2 SYDVKM. CDR3 region: CASSLYGSYYEQYF. The CDR3 DNA sequence: TGTGCCAGCAGTTTATACGGCAGTTATTACGAGCAGTACTTC.

This clone was recorded once. V and J are TRBV11-2 and TRBJ2-2, with a tentative D call TRBD1 (6 bases). Germline assignment: CDR1 SGHAT and CDR2 FQNNGV. The CDR3 contains 16 residues. The V end was cut by 2 bases, the J end by 5 bases, with 15 bases between. Here the CDR3 DNA reads TGTGCCAGCAGCTTAAGTCTGGGGGCTAAGACCGGGGAGCTGTTTTTT. Protein product: CASSLSLGAKTGELFF.

The chain recombines TRBV19 with TRBJ1-4; 11 bases line up with TRBD1. Unmatched junction bases numbered 0, after V lost 4 bases and J lost 8 bases. This CDR3 has 13 residues. Germline V lookup: CDR1 LNHDA, CDR2 SQIVND (reference sequence). The CDR3, as DNA: TGTGCCAGTAGTAGGACAGGGGGCGAAAAACTGTTTTTT. This encodes CASSRTGGEKLFF.

The chain recombines TRBV10-3 with TRBJ1-3; D possibly corresponds to TRBD1 (6 bases). Germline V CDR1 and CDR2: ENHRY, SYGVKD. Trimming removed 11 bases from V and 6 bases from J, with 14 bases in between. This CDR3 is built from 12 residues. The CDR3 DNA reads as TGTGCCTCCGGAAGGGGGGAAAACACCATATATTTT. It encodes CASGRGENTIYF.

Relative to its sample, this clone is medium-sized (0.01 to 0.1%). The V gene is TRBV7-7, the J gene TRBJ1-2; D perhaps matches TRBD1 (6 bases). Germline CDR1 is SSHAT and CDR2 is FNYEAQ (reference sequence). V gave up 9 bases and J gave up 7 bases, with 15 bases separating them. This CDR3 contains 12 residues. The CDR3 nucleotides read TGTGCCAGACCTATCGGGGGGCTTGGCTACACCTTC. Protein sequence: CARPIGGLGYTF. Based on the CDR3 plus reference TRBV7-7 and TRBJ1-2, the full variable domain is GAGVSQSPRYKVTKRGQDVTLRCDPISSHATLYWYQQALGQGPEFLTYFNYEAQPDKSGLPSDRFSAERPEGSISTLTIQRTEQRDSAMYRCARPIGGLGYTFGSGTRLTVV.

To note about this clone: A read error may produce the germline difference seen at one junction end. This chain connects TRBV12-5 to TRBJ1-3, with 9 bases lining up with TRBD1. Germline V CDR1 and CDR2: LGHNT, FRNRAP. This CDR3 is 14 amino acids long. CDR3 in amino acids: CASGPGQGGSTIYF. DNA of the CDR3: TGTGCTAGTGGTCCGGGACAGGGTGGAAGCACCATATATTTT.

A single count supports this clone. The CDR3 region has the DNA TGTGCCAGCAGTTCCGGGACAGAGTTTTATGGCTACACCTTC. Protein sequence: CASSSGTEFYGYTF. The gene calls are TRBV4-2 and TRBJ1-2, with 7 bases fitting TRBD1. V shed 6 bases and J 5 bases; nucleotides not matched to a gene: 9. The CDR3 runs 14 residues. Germline V gives CDR1 LGHNA, CDR2 YNFKEQ.